One T cell receptor (beta chain) is described in this entry. Noted time point: sample taken at primary tumor resection. Whole RNA was taken from tumor, nontumor lung or frozen PBMC; it was then sequenced unsorted. Untreated early-stage non-small cell lung cancer patients, fewer than 85 in total, were the donors. A unique molecular identifier was carried by every single TCR cDNA molecule. TCRdb processed the 5' RACE reads anew with MiXCR; each CDR3 protein has one entry. This sample carries some 70,000 distinct CDR3 sequences, 10% to 15% of them seen once, and the ten largest clones take about 7.1%. This specimen comes from a study of spatial heterogeneity in lung cancer. Study in general: Among detected sequences, beta-chain ones consistently exceeded alpha-chain ones in number. An average of more than ten raw reads was observed per unique TCR and UMI combination.

The material sequenced was PBMCs, taken at surgery. The clonotype was recovered from a male donor with early-stage non-small cell lung cancer.

This chain's CDR3 is CASSLVVSPQETQYF. The CDR3 DNA reads TGTGCCAGCAGCTTGGTGGTCAGCCCCCAAGAGACCCAGTACTTC. The chain recombines TRBV5-4 with TRBJ2-5; D uncertain. V lost 0 bases, J lost 1 base, and 10 bases lay in between. CDR1 and CDR2 (germline): SGHNT, YYREEE (reference sequence). CDR3 length: 15 amino acids. Full variable domain (remainder filled in from reference TRBV5-4 and TRBJ2-5): ETGVTQSPTHLIKTRGQQVTLRCSSQSGHNTVSWYQQALGQGPQFIFQYYREEENGRGNFPPRFSGLQFPNYSSELNVNALELDDSALYLCASSLVVSPQETQYFGPGTRLLVL.